This TCR beta chain originates from a study of shared clonotypes between healthy human individuals. Study-wide results and limits: Clonotypes shared by all four donors outscored non-shared clonotypes in generation probability. Though the depth was large, rarefaction showed that sorted-subset sequencing was incomplete.

Clones were read by immunoSEQ multiplex PCR, and TCRdb kept only the in-frame ones, dropping some. The table includes 550,000 to 700,000 clones, roughly 72% detected once. CD4+ cells underwent separation, giving CD45RA+ naive and CD45RA-negative memory subsets. CDR1 is MDHEN and CDR2 is SYDVKM in the germline V gene. The CDR3 is 15 residues long. J lost 6 bases, V lost 6 bases, and 9 bases had no gene match. Points on this clone: Its specificity is not known.

The chain employs TRBV28 and TRBJ1-5; 9 nucleotides agree with TRBD1. This TCR came from a young woman in good health. Sequencing was carried out using memory CD4+ T cells sorted from blood. Noted subset: CD45RA-negative fraction. CDR3: CASSRTGELFQPQHF. In DNA, the CDR3 is TGTGCCAGCAGCCGGACAGGGGAATTATTTCAGCCCCAGCATTTT. Supplemented by reference TRBV28 and TRBJ1-5, the full variable domain reads DVKVTQSSRYLVKRTGEKVFLECVQDMDHENMFWYRQDPGLGLRLIYFSYDVKMKEKGDIPEGYSVSREKKERFSLILESASTNQTSMYLCASSRTGELFQPQHFGDGTRLSIL.